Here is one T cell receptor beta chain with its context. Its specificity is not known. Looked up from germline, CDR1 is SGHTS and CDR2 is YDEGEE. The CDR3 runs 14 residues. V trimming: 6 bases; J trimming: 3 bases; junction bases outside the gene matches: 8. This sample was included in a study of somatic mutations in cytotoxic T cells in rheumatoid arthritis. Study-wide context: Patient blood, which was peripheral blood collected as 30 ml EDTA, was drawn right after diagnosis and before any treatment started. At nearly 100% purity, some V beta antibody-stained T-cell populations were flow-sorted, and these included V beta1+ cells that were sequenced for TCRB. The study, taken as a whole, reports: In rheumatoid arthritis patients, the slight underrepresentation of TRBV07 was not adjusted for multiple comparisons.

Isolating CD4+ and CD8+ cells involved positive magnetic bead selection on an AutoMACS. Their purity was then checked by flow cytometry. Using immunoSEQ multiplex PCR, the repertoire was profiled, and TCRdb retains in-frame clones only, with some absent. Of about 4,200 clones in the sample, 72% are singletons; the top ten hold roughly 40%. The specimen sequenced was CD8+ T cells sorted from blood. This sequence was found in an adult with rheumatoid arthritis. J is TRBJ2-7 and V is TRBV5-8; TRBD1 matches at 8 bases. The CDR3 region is CASTPGTGRYEQYF. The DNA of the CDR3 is TGTGCCAGCACCCCCGGGACAGGCCGCTACGAGCAGTACTTC.